Below are 14 T cell receptor beta chains sequenced from a single sample in a study of T cell responses to AZD1222 COVID-19 vaccine. Clones were read by immunoSEQ multiplex PCR, and TCRdb kept only the in-frame ones, dropping some. The table records tens of thousands of clones, roughly 84% of them present only once. The sample here was peripheral blood, taken on day 0 of AZD1222 vaccination. Every receptor here comes from an adult in good health.

The chain uses TRBV7-2 and TRBJ1-5; 8 bases agree with TRBD1. CDR1 and CDR2 (germline): SGHTA, FQGNSA. The V and J ends lost 5 bases and 2 bases, in that order; junction bases with no gene match: 5. The CDR3 length is 15 residues. The CDR3 DNA follows: TGTGCCAGCAGCCGTGGACAGGGTGGCAATCAGCCCCAGCATTTT. This translates into CASSRGQGGNQPQHF.

V gene TRBV5-6 combines with J gene TRBJ2-5; 8 bases align to TRBD1. The CDR3 covers 15 residues. Trimming removed 3 bases from V and 5 bases from J; junction bases left unmatched: 9. Germline V gives CDR1 SGHDT, CDR2 YYEEEE. Here the CDR3 reads CASSSFPRGLETQYF. The CDR3 DNA reads as TGTGCCAGCAGCTCGTTTCCCAGGGGGCTTGAGACCCAGTACTTC. Full variable domain (missing parts from reference TRBV5-6 and TRBJ2-5): DAGVTQSPTHLIKTRGQQVTLRCSPKSGHDTVSWYQQALGQGPQFIFQYYEEEERQRGNFPDRFSGHQFPNYSSELNVNALLLGDSALYLCASSSFPRGLETQYFGPGTRLLVL.

The rearrangement uses TRBV7-2 and TRBJ2-7; 7 bases match TRBD2. Germline assignment: CDR1 SGHTA and CDR2 FQGNSA. The junction had 6 bases not matched to a gene; V was cut back by 4 bases and J by 0 bases. The CDR3 is made up of 15 amino acids. CDR3 amino acids: CASSWLAESSYEQYF. CDR3 coding DNA: TGTGCCAGCAGCTGGCTAGCGGAAAGCTCCTACGAGCAGTACTTC.

This sequence joins TRBV30 and TRBJ2-3; D ambiguous. Trimming left V 0 bases short and J 1 base short, with 8 bases between. This CDR3 comprises 14 residues. Germline values: CDR1 GTSNPN, CDR2 SVGIG (reference sequence). CDR3 nucleotide sequence: TGTGCCTGGAGTGTTGGGATTGGCACAGATACGCAGTATTTT. The encoded protein is CAWSVGIGTDTQYF. The whole variable domain, filled in from reference TRBV30 and TRBJ2-3, reads SQTIHQWPATLVQPVGSPLSLECTVEGTSNPNLYWYRQAAGRGLQLLFYSVGIGQISSEVPQNLSASRPQDRQFILSSKKLLLSDSGFYLCAWSVGIGTDTQYFGPGTRLTVL.

The V and J genes are TRBV29-1 and TRBJ2-5, with D possibly TRBD2 on 6 matching bases. The V gene lost 7 bases and the J gene lost 5 bases, with 20 bases spanning the gap. Germline loops: CDR1 SQVTM, CDR2 ANQGSEA. This CDR3 is 14 amino acids long. CDR3 bases: TGCAGCGCCAACCCTTGGAAGGGGAGGGAGACCCAGTACTTC. Translation: CSANPWKGRETQYF. Looking up the rest from reference TRBV29-1 and TRBJ2-5 gives the full variable domain: SAVISQKPSRDICQRGTSLTIQCQVDSQVTMMFWYRQQPGQSLTLIATANQGSEATYESGFVIDKFPISRPNLTFSTLTVSNMSPEDSSIYLCSANPWKGRETQYFGPGTRLLVL.

This chain connects TRBV5-6 to TRBJ2-7, with a possible D match to TRBD2 (6 bases). Germline values: CDR1 SGHDT, CDR2 YYEEEE. CDR3 length equals 13 residues. V was shortened by 4 bases and J by 3 bases, with 11 bases between the two germline ends. Here the CDR3 reads CASSPEEGYEQYF. CDR3 DNA sequence: TGTGCCAGCAGCCCGGAGGAGGGCTACGAGCAGTACTTC.

The chain uses TRBV10-3 and TRBJ2-2; D may be TRBD2 (6 bases). CDR3 length: 16 amino acids. Germline V lookup: CDR1 ENHRY, CDR2 SYGVKD. V gave up 10 bases and J gave up 0 bases, with 18 bases separating them. The CDR3 DNA reads TGTGCCACCACAAGCGGGTGGCATTCGAACACCGGGGAGCTGTTTTTT. This encodes CATTSGWHSNTGELFF.

The chain couples TRBV6-6 to TRBJ2-6; 7 bases are shared with TRBD1. Germline values: CDR1 MNHNY, CDR2 SVGAGI (reference sequence). Trimming cost V 7 bases and J 0 bases; bases outside gene matches: 6. This CDR3 is built from 16 residues. The CDR3 nucleotides read TGTGCCAGCACTAACAGGGGATACTCTGGGGCCAACGTCCTGACTTTC. This translates into CASTNRGYSGANVLTF.

This clone was seen a few times. The chain links TRBV10-2 to TRBJ2-1, with unresolved D. V lost 0 bases and J 6 bases, leaving 9 bases between the germline ends. Germline assignment: CDR1 WSHSY and CDR2 SAAADI. The CDR3 has 14 amino acids. The CDR3 loop reads CASSESRPVNEQFF. The CDR3 region has the DNA TGCGCCAGCAGTGAGTCGAGGCCCGTCAATGAGCAGTTCTTC.

The V and J genes are TRBV9 and TRBJ2-3, with TRBD1 matching 8 bases. From germline, CDR1 is SGDLS and CDR2 YYNGEE. This CDR3 region has 15 residues. V was pared by 2 bases and J by 5 bases, with 7 bases of the junction left unmatched. The CDR3 DNA is TGTGCCAGCAGCGTCCGAAGGGACAGGAAAGATACGCAGTATTTT. Protein: CASSVRRDRKDTQYF.

This clone was counted a few times. The chain is built from TRBV7-6 and TRBJ1-3, with no clear D. The V end was cut by 1 base, the J end by 8 bases, with 15 bases between. Germline V CDR1 and CDR2: SGHVS, FNYEAQ. This CDR3 has 15 residues. The CDR3 nucleotides are TGTGCCAGCAGCTTAGGGCCGGCCGCGGGAGACACCATATATTTT. This sequence encodes CASSLGPAAGDTIYF.

V is TRBV5-1 and J is TRBJ1-2, with 7 bases aligning to TRBD1. The trim removed 4 bases at V and 7 bases at J, leaving 13 bases unmatched. The CDR3 consists of 15 residues. Germline lookup yields CDR1 SGHRS and CDR2 YFSETQ. The CDR3, as DNA: TGCGCCAGCAGCGCAGGGACAGCCCTGCATCGTGGCTACACCTTC. Translation gives CASSAGTALHRGYTF. Filled out from reference TRBV5-1 and TRBJ1-2, the complete variable domain reads KAGVTQTPRYLIKTRGQQVTLSCSPISGHRSVSWYQQTPGQGLQFLFEYFSETQRNKGNFPGRFSGRQFSNSRSEMNVSTLELGDSALYLCASSAGTALHRGYTFGSGTRLTVV.

This sequence joins TRBV2 and TRBJ1-2; 9 nucleotides line up with TRBD1. V lost 2 bases to trimming and J lost 3 bases; unmatched junction nucleotides: 7. This CDR3 is built from 16 residues. Germline-derived CDR1 and CDR2 are SNHLY and FYNNEI. In DNA form, the CDR3 reads TGTGCCAGCAGTGAATGGGGACAGGGTTCCGACTATGGCTACACCTTC. This gives the protein CASSEWGQGSDYGYTF.

This clone was counted only a few times. The chain recombines TRBV5-1 with TRBJ1-4, with 7 bases aligning to TRBD1. Germline CDR1 is SGHRS and CDR2 is YFSETQ. CDR3 length equals 16 residues. Losses at the gene ends were 3 bases for V and 7 bases for J; bases not matched to a gene: 12. The CDR3 protein is CASSWETGYEVEKLFF. The CDR3 DNA is TGCGCCAGCAGCTGGGAGACAGGGTACGAGGTTGAAAAACTGTTTTTT. The full variable domain, rest sourced from reference TRBV5-1 and TRBJ1-4, is KAGVTQTPRYLIKTRGQQVTLSCSPISGHRSVSWYQQTPGQGLQFLFEYFSETQRNKGNFPGRFSGRQFSNSRSEMNVSTLELGDSALYLCASSWETGYEVEKLFFGSGTQLSVL.